This entry features one T cell receptor (beta chain) sequence. What it binds is unknown. CDR3 length equals 15 residues. With 3 bases removed from V and 0 bases from J, the gap between germline ends came to 11 bases. Looked up from germline, CDR1 is SNHLY and CDR2 is FYNNEI. The sample is drawn from a study of cytomegalovirus exposure and HLA in healthy donors. Study background: The platform used for the roughly 130 validation repertoires matched that of the roughly 700 first-cohort repertoires, a later analysis reported. Study outcomes and limitations: According to the study, roughly 160 TCR beta chains were cytomegalovirus-associated. Accounts indicate the classifier identified cytomegalovirus status with strong specificity and sensitivity. The TCR clusters that emerged in the first cohort tended, a later analysis found, to co-occur in the roughly 130 validation repertoires.

TCRdb keeps only in-frame clones here, not all; method: immunoSEQ multiplex PCR. The table shows about 180,000 clones, with less than 85% occurring only once. Material: PBMCs. The chain links TRBV2 to TRBJ1-2; weak D call: TRBD1 (6 bases). The TCR originated in a man between 18 and 35 years old in good health and CMV-seropositive. The CDR3 spells CASSDGGAANYGYTF. CDR3 coding DNA: TGTGCCAGCAGTGACGGGGGGGCGGCTAACTATGGCTACACCTTC.